This T cell receptor beta chain was found in a study of Tregs in tolerant kidney transplant recipients. Thawed PBMCs were FACS-sorted into unstimulated CD4+CD25+CD127- regulatory T cells, CD4+CD25- non-regulatory cells, CD4 and CD8 cells. Turning to this clone: Its antigen remains unidentified.

Points from the study as a whole: Biological reproducibility was not directly addressed, but technical replication error appeared minimal. The most relevant donor-specific Treg TCRbeta repertoire apparently came from expansion with activated donor B cells. Validation in larger populations is needed because few patients were studied.

Generated by immunoSEQ multiplex PCR, the TCRdb table keeps only in-frame clones and is missing some. The sample lists roughly 120,000 clones, around 91% seen once, with approximately 0.59% in the top ten. Germline V lookup: CDR1 DFQATT, CDR2 SNEGSKA (reference sequence). The V end lost 4 bases, the J end lost 8 bases, and 9 bases lay between the germline ends. CDR3 size: 11 residues. The rearrangement joins TRBV20-1 to TRBJ2-1, with D perhaps matching TRBD2 (6 bases). The specimen was CD4+ T cells from blood. The TCR sequence derives from a human donor in good health. The CDR3 protein is CSATREYEQFF. CDR3 DNA sequence: TGCAGTGCTACCCGGGAGTATGAGCAGTTCTTC.